The 30 T cell receptor beta chains below were found in one sample sequenced in a study of blood T cell repertoires in COVID-19. TCRdb's table, derived via immunoSEQ multiplex PCR, lists solely in-frame clones and lacks some. The profile shows about 130,000 clones, around 76% of them singletons. Source material: peripheral blood. Source of these receptors: a man aged 55 to 70 with acute or convalescent COVID-19.

In regard to this clone: One end of the junction does not line up with germline, which may come from a read error. The genes are TRBV18 and TRBJ1-3, with D hard to call. Germline V CDR1 and CDR2: KGHSH, LQKENI. The CDR3 runs to 15 residues. The CDR3 loop is CASSRNQESGNTIYF. In DNA form, the CDR3 reads TGTGCCAGCTCGCGCAATCAGGAATCTGGTAACACCATATATTTT. Together with reference TRBV18 and TRBJ1-3, the CDR3 gives the full variable domain: NAGVMQNPRHLVRRRGQEARLRCSPMKGHSHVYWYRQLPEEGLKFMVYLQKENIIDESGMPKERFSAEFPKEGPSILRIQQVVRGDSAAYFCASSRNQESGNTIYFGEGSWLTVV.

The chain uses TRBV14 and TRBJ2-3; 12 bases are a match to TRBD2. Germline CDR1 is SGHDN and CDR2 is FVKESK. This CDR3 contains 16 residues. J was trimmed by 4 bases and V by 5 bases; bases with no gene match: 7. The chain's CDR3 is CASSILAGGPADTQYF. The CDR3 bases are TGTGCCAGCAGCATTCTAGCGGGGGGGCCGGCAGATACGCAGTATTTT.

The CDR3 region has the DNA TGTGCCAGCAGTGGGGAGACAGGGGGCCTCGGATATGGCTACACCTTC. Translating it yields CASSGETGGLGYGYTF. The chain joins TRBV25-1 to TRBJ1-2; the match to TRBD1 covers 10 bases. V lost 4 bases and J lost 5; bases outside the gene matches: 10. This CDR3 has 16 residues. Per germline, CDR1 MGHDK and CDR2 SYGVNS.

The rearrangement joins TRBV5-1 to TRBJ1-1, with TRBD1 identical over 10 bases. V lost 5 bases to trimming and J lost 5 bases; unmatched junction nucleotides: 9. There are 15 residues in the CDR3. Germline V gene lookup returns CDR1 SGHRS and CDR2 YFSETQ. Written as DNA, the CDR3 is TGCGCCAGCAGTGGACAGGGGGTCAAGGGTACTGAAGCTTTCTTT. Translation gives CASSGQGVKGTEAFF. The full variable domain, with the rest looked up from reference TRBV5-1 and TRBJ1-1, is KAGVTQTPRYLIKTRGQQVTLSCSPISGHRSVSWYQQTPGQGLQFLFEYFSETQRNKGNFPGRFSGRQFSNSRSEMNVSTLELGDSALYLCASSGQGVKGTEAFFGQGTRLTVV.

The CDR3 sequence: CASSRDRGFNSPLHF. CDR3 DNA sequence: TGTGCCAGCAGCCGGGACAGGGGTTTCAATTCACCCCTCCACTTT. V and J are TRBV7-2 and TRBJ1-6; 10 nucleotides align to TRBD1. CDR3 size: 15 residues. CDR1 is SGHTA, CDR2 FQGNSA, per germline. V lost 5 bases to trimming and J lost 7 bases; unmatched junction nucleotides: 5. Drawing the rest from reference TRBV7-2 and TRBJ1-6, the complete variable domain is GAGVSQSPSNKVTEKGKDVELRCDPISGHTALYWYRQSLGQGLEFLIYFQGNSAPDKSGLPSDRFSAERTGGSVSTLTIQRTQQEDSAVYLCASSRDRGFNSPLHFGNGTRLTVT.

CDR3 DNA sequence: TGTGCCAGCAGCTCCCCTCTCAAGGGGGAGACCCAGTACTTC. Amino acids: CASSSPLKGETQYF. The chain couples TRBV7-9 to TRBJ2-5, with a weak D call TRBD1 (5 bases). The CDR3 spans 14 residues. V was trimmed by 4 bases and J by 5 bases, leaving 14 bases between them. From germline, CDR1 is SEHNR and CDR2 FQNEAQ (reference sequence).

This clone turned up a few times. The chain carries TRBV18 and TRBJ2-2, with D maybe TRBD1 (8 bases). This CDR3 spans 18 amino acids. The ends were cut back, 3 bases at V and 3 bases at J, with 20 bases in the middle. Germline loops: CDR1 KGHSH, CDR2 LQKENI. CDR3 region: CASSPPMNRGGDTGELFF. As DNA, the CDR3 is TGTGCCAGCTCACCCCCGATGAACAGGGGGGGCGACACCGGGGAGCTGTTTTTT.

The chain carries TRBV25-1 and TRBJ2-1; 7 nucleotides line up with TRBD2. V dropped 3 bases and J dropped 7; count of bases not matched to a gene: 6. The CDR3 has 14 amino acids. Germline CDR1 MGHDK, CDR2 SYGVNS. In nucleotides, the CDR3 is TGTGCCAGCAGTGAGGGAGGGGTGGGGAATGAGCAGTTCTTC. Translating gives CASSEGGVGNEQFF.

This chain links TRBV5-6 with TRBJ2-7; 7 bases agree with TRBD1. Germline CDR1 reads SGHDT; CDR2 reads YYEEEE. CDR3 size: 13 residues. The V segment lost 2 bases and the J segment 5 bases; nucleotides outside the gene matches: 4. The CDR3 DNA reads as TGTGCCAGCAGCTTTGGGACAGTAAACGAGCAGTACTTC. Encoded protein: CASSFGTVNEQYF. Full variable domain (remainder filled in from reference TRBV5-6 and TRBJ2-7): DAGVTQSPTHLIKTRGQQVTLRCSPKSGHDTVSWYQQALGQGPQFIFQYYEEEERQRGNFPDRFSGHQFPNYSSELNVNALLLGDSALYLCASSFGTVNEQYFGPGTRLTVT.

V is TRBV6-2 or TRBV6-3 and J is TRBJ2-1; D might be TRBD2 (6 bases). V shed 2 bases and J shed 6 bases, with 11 bases lying between them. Germline V lookup: CDR1 MNHEY, CDR2 SVGEGT. The CDR3 extends over 14 amino acids. The chain's CDR3 is CASSYERVRNEQFF. In DNA form, the CDR3 reads TGTGCCAGCAGTTACGAGCGGGTCCGCAATGAGCAGTTCTTC.

The V and J genes are TRBV5-1 and TRBJ1-5, with 8 bases fitting TRBD1. Germline trimming cut 4 bases from V and 7 bases from J; bases unmatched to any gene: 7. Looked up from germline, CDR1 is SGHRS and CDR2 is YFSETQ. The CDR3 is made up of 14 amino acids. DNA of the CDR3: TGCGCCAGCAGCCCTGGACAGGGAAGACAGCCCCAGCATTTT. Amino acids: CASSPGQGRQPQHF.

The chain links TRBV2 to TRBJ1-2; TRBD1 is a possible D gene (6 bases). Germline V CDR1 and CDR2: SNHLY, FYNNEI. Trimming took off 4 bases at V and 5 bases at J, with 11 bases between the two ends. The CDR3 runs to 13 residues. The CDR3 region has the DNA TGTGCCAGCAGTGTTGGGCAGGGGTATGGCTACACCTTC. Translating it yields CASSVGQGYGYTF.

The chain employs TRBV6-1 and TRBJ1-1; 8 bases align to TRBD1. Losses at the gene ends were 3 bases for V and 0 bases for J; bases not matched to a gene: 3. The CDR3 loop spans 15 amino acids. Germline lookup yields CDR1 MNHNS and CDR2 SASEGT. The CDR3 DNA sequence: TGTGCCAGCAGTGAGTGGACAGGGATGAACACTGAAGCTTTCTTT. It specifies CASSEWTGMNTEAFF.

This clone was seen once. The V gene is TRBV5-1, the J gene TRBJ2-7; D uncertain. The V gene's germline CDR1 is SGHRS and CDR2 YFSETQ. This CDR3 contains 15 residues. Trimming shortened V by 0 bases and J by 0 bases, and 10 bases separated the two germline ends. The CDR3 loop is CASSLAPTNSYEQYF. Here the CDR3 DNA reads TGCGCCAGCAGCTTGGCCCCAACTAACTCCTACGAGCAGTACTTC.

A word on this clone: The identical CDR3 is also encoded by other nucleotide sequences in the sample. The chain joins TRBV15 to TRBJ1-1, with a possible D match to TRBD1 (5 bases). The CDR3 is 13 residues long. Germline CDR1 LNHNV, CDR2 YYDKDF (reference sequence). Trimming removed 1 base from V and 3 bases from J, with 6 bases in between. CDR3 region: CATSRGGDTEAFF. The CDR3 DNA reads as TGTGCCACCAGCAGAGGGGGGGACACTGAAGCTTTCTTT.

The gene calls are TRBV5-6 and TRBJ2-5; D is uncertain. The CDR3 is 14 residues long. In germline, CDR1 is SGHDT, CDR2 YYEEEE. V lost 4 bases, J lost 4 bases, and 14 bases lay in between. In DNA, the CDR3 is TGTGCCAGCAGCACTCGGGTTACAAGAGAGACCCAGTACTTC. Its protein product is CASSTRVTRETQYF.

This clone was detected a few times. The chain employs TRBV18 and TRBJ2-2; 13 bases match TRBD2. Germline lookup yields CDR1 KGHSH and CDR2 LQKENI. The CDR3 totals 17 residues. The ends lost 3 bases at V and 6 bases at J; junction bases unmatched: 7. The CDR3 region is CASSPRLAGGSAGELFF. The CDR3 coding sequence is TGTGCCAGCTCACCGAGACTAGCGGGAGGTTCCGCCGGGGAGCTGTTTTTT.

Comment on this clone: The sample holds other DNA sequences that translate to the same CDR3. The rearrangement uses TRBV12-3 or TRBV12-4 and TRBJ1-2; no clear D gene. Trimming left V 1 base short and J 5 bases short, with 5 bases between. This CDR3 contains 12 residues. The CDR3 DNA is TGTGCCAGCAGTTTAGGGACTTATGGCTACACCTTC. Translation gives CASSLGTYGYTF.

This chain connects TRBV2 to TRBJ2-2; no reliable D call. The CDR3 has 16 amino acids. The germline V gene has CDR1 SNHLY and CDR2 FYNNEI. V was shortened by 1 base and J by 1 base, with 10 bases between the two germline ends. Written as DNA, the CDR3 is TGTGCCAGCAGTGAAGATCTCTCTAAGAACACCGGGGAGCTGTTTTTT. This sequence encodes CASSEDLSKNTGELFF.

This chain connects TRBV5-1 to TRBJ2-5, with 10 nucleotides matching TRBD2. This CDR3 spans 17 amino acids. Germline V lookup: CDR1 SGHRS, CDR2 YFSETQ. Trimming cost V 4 bases and J 1 base; bases outside gene matches: 10. CDR3 DNA sequence: TGCGCCAGCAGCCCCGGATACAGCGGGGGGGTCCAAGAGACCCAGTACTTC. Translated: CASSPGYSGGVQETQYF. Filled out from reference TRBV5-1 and TRBJ2-5, the complete variable domain reads KAGVTQTPRYLIKTRGQQVTLSCSPISGHRSVSWYQQTPGQGLQFLFEYFSETQRNKGNFPGRFSGRQFSNSRSEMNVSTLELGDSALYLCASSPGYSGGVQETQYFGPGTRLLVL.

The chain combines TRBV7-3 with TRBJ2-1, with D possibly matching TRBD1 (5 bases). Per germline, CDR1 SGHTA and CDR2 FQGTGA. The CDR3 spans 14 residues. V was cut by 0 bases and J by 7 bases, with 10 bases left in between. CDR3 region: CASSLTGAENEQFF. The CDR3 region has the DNA TGTGCCAGCAGCTTAACAGGGGCCGAGAATGAGCAGTTCTTC.

This clone was detected once. The chain combines TRBV30 with TRBJ1-1; D uncertain. Looked up from germline, CDR1 is GTSNPN and CDR2 is SVGIG (reference sequence). V lost 0 bases to trimming and J lost 4 bases, with 9 bases between them. The CDR3 extends over 13 amino acids. Here the CDR3 reads CAWSVQYGTEAFF. The CDR3 nucleotides read TGTGCCTGGAGTGTCCAGTATGGCACTGAAGCTTTCTTT.

This clone occurred a few times. The V call is TRBV5-6, the J call TRBJ2-5; tentatively, D is TRBD1 (6 bases). Germline assignment: CDR1 SGHDT and CDR2 YYEEEE. The CDR3 consists of 15 residues. Trimming left V 4 bases short and J 2 bases short, with 15 bases between. CDR3 protein: CASSPVGARQETQYF. The CDR3 nucleotides read TGTGCCAGCAGCCCTGTGGGGGCCCGACAAGAGACCCAGTACTTC.

The count of this clone is one. The chain links TRBV10-1 to TRBJ2-1; the D gene is possibly TRBD1 (6 bases). V lost 6 bases to trimming and J lost 9 bases, with 12 bases between them. Germline values: CDR1 WNHNN, CDR2 SYGVQD (reference sequence). The CDR3 is 12 amino acids. The CDR3 nucleotides read TGCGCCAGCAGAAGCAGGGGTGGTGAGCAGTTCTTC. This translates into CASRSRGGEQFF.

J is TRBJ1-2 and V is TRBV4-1, with D perhaps TRBD1 (5 bases). CDR1 and CDR2 (germline): MGHRA, YSYEKL. The CDR3 runs 15 residues. Trimming shortened V by 1 base and J by 1 base, and 10 bases separated the two germline ends. CDR3 nucleotide sequence: TGCGCCAGCAGCCAAGGGGGCGCTGGTAACTATGGCTACACCTTC. This encodes CASSQGGAGNYGYTF.

V is TRBV5-1 and J is TRBJ1-4; D is undetermined. The CDR3 runs 15 residues. Germline V lookup: CDR1 SGHRS, CDR2 YFSETQ. Deletions cut 0 bases from V and 3 bases from J, with 9 bases between. The CDR3 here is CASSLEIRPNEKLFF. The CDR3 bases are TGCGCCAGCAGCTTGGAGATCAGGCCTAATGAAAAACTGTTTTTT.

This chain joins TRBV30 and TRBJ2-5; TRBD2 agrees at 8 bases. The germline V gene encodes CDR1 GTSNPN and CDR2 SVGIG (reference sequence). Trimming cost V 1 base and J 4 bases; bases outside gene matches: 5. This CDR3 spans 14 amino acids. The CDR3 loop is CAWSGFGGGETQYF. As DNA, the CDR3 is TGTGCCTGGAGTGGGTTCGGGGGGGGAGAGACCCAGTACTTC.

This chain connects TRBV11-2 to TRBJ1-3; unclear D gene. The germline V gene has CDR1 SGHAT and CDR2 FQNNGV. Trimming removed 5 bases at V and 1 base at J, with 12 bases between. The CDR3 covers 15 residues. In nucleotides, the CDR3 is TGTGCCAGCAGCCTCGTCGGAGGGTCTGGAAACACCATATATTTT. Its protein product is CASSLVGGSGNTIYF.

This clone was seen a single time. The chain combines TRBV7-3 with TRBJ1-1, with D unclear. V lost 0 bases and J 1 base, leaving 9 bases between the germline ends. Germline V gene sequence: CDR1 SGHTA, CDR2 FQGTGA. CDR3 length: 15 amino acids. This CDR3 is CASSLTKGGNTEAFF. The CDR3 nucleotides are TGTGCCAGCAGCTTAACGAAGGGAGGGAACACTGAAGCTTTCTTT.

The rearrangement uses TRBV5-1 and TRBJ1-1; 7 bases agree with TRBD1. CDR1 is SGHRS and CDR2 is YFSETQ in the germline V gene. V dropped 4 bases and J dropped 2; count of bases not matched to a gene: 8. The CDR3 consists of 15 residues. The CDR3 DNA reads as TGCGCCAGCAGCCCGGAGGCAGGGGGTAACACTGAAGCTTTCTTT. Translation: CASSPEAGGNTEAFF.